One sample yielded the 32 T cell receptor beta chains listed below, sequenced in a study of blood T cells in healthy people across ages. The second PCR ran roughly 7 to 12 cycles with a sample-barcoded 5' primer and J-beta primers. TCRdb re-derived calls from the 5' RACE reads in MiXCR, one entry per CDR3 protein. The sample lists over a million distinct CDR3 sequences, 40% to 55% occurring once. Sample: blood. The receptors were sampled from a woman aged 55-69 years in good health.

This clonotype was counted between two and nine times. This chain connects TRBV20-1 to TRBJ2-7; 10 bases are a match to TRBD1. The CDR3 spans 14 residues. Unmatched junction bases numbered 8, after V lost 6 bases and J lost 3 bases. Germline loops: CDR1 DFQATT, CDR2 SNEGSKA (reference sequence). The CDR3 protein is CSANNRDRGYEQYF. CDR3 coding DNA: TGCAGTGCCAACAACCGGGACAGGGGCTACGAGCAGTACTTC.

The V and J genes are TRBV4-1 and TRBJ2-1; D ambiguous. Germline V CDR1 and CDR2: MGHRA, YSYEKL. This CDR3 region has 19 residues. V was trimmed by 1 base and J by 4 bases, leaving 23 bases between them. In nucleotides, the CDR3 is TGCGCCAGCAGCCAAGTATCCGCTTTGAGTCAGGAGAAATACAATGAGCAGTTCTTC. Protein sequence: CASSQVSALSQEKYNEQFF.

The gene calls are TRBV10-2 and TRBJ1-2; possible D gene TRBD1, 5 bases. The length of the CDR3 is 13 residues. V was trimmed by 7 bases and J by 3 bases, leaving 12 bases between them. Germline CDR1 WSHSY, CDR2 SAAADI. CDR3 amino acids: CASKRDGHYGYTF. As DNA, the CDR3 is TGCGCCAGCAAACGGGACGGCCACTATGGCTACACCTTC.

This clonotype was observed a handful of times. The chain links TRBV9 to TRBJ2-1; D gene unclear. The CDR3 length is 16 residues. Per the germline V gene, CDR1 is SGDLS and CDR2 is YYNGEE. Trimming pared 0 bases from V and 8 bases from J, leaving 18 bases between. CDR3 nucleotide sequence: TGTGCCAGCAGCGTAGGTCTGCTTTCCCCAATCGATGAGCAGTTCTTC. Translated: CASSVGLLSPIDEQFF.

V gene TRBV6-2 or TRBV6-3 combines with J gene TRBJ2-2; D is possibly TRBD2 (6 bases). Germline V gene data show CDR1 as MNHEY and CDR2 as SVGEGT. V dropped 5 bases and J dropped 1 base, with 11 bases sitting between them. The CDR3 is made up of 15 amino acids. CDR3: CASSRDWVNTGELFF. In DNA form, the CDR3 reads TGTGCCAGCAGTCGGGACTGGGTGAACACCGGGGAGCTGTTTTTT.

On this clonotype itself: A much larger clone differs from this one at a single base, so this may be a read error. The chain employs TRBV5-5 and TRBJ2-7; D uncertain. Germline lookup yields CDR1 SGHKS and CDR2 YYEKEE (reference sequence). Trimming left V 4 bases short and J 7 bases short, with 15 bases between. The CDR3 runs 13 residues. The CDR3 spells CASSPTTYNEQYF. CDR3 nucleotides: TGTGCCAGCAGCCCGACAACCTACAATGAGCAGTACTTC.

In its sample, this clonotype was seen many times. The chain's CDR3 is CASSVKGDRVYNEQFF. DNA of the CDR3: TGTGCCAGCAGTGTGAAGGGGGACAGGGTTTACAATGAGCAGTTCTTC. J is TRBJ2-1 and V is TRBV6-2 or TRBV6-3; 9 bases are shared with TRBD1. Germline assignment: CDR1 MNHEY and CDR2 SVGEGT. V lost 5 bases, J lost 4 bases, and 9 bases stayed unmatched. The length of the CDR3 is 16 residues.

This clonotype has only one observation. CDR3 coding DNA: TGTGCCACCAGCAGAGATCCGGGGACTGGGGCCAACGTCCTGACTTTC. Its translation: CATSRDPGTGANVLTF. The J gene is TRBJ2-6, the V gene TRBV15, with D possibly TRBD2 on 5 matching bases. The germline V gene encodes CDR1 LNHNV and CDR2 YYDKDF (reference sequence). Trimming took 0 bases from V and 2 from J, leaving 8 bases between them. The CDR3 has 16 amino acids. The full variable domain, rest sourced from reference TRBV15 and TRBJ2-6, is DAMVIQNPRYQVTQFGKPVTLSCSQTLNHNVMYWYQQKSSQAPKLLFHYYDKDFNNEADTPDNFQSRRPNTSFCFLDIRSPGLGDTAMYLCATSRDPGTGANVLTFGAGSRLTVL.

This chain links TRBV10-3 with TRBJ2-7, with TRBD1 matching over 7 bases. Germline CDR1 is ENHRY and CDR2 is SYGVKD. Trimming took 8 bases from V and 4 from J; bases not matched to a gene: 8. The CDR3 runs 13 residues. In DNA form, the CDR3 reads TGTGCCATCTCACAGGGGAAGGGGTACGAGCAGTACTTC. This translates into CAISQGKGYEQYF.

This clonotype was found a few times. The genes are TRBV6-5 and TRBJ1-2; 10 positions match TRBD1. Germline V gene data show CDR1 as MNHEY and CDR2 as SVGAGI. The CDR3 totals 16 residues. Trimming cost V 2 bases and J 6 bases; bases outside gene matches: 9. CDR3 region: CASSYIGTGVENGYTF. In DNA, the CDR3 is TGTGCCAGCAGTTACATTGGGACAGGGGTTGAAAATGGCTACACCTTC.

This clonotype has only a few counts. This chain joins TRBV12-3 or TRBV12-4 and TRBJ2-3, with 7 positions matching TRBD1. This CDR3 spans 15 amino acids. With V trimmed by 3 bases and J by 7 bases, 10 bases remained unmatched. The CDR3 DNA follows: TGTGCCAGCAGTTTTAAGGGACAGTCAAGATATACGCAGTATTTT. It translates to CASSFKGQSRYTQYF.

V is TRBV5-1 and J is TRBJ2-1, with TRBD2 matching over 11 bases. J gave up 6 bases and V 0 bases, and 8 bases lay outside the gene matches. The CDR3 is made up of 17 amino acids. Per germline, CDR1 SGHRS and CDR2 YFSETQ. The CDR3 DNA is TGCGCCAGCAGCTTGGCTGGACTAGCGGGCCTGCCCAATGAGCAGTTCTTC. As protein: CASSLAGLAGLPNEQFF.

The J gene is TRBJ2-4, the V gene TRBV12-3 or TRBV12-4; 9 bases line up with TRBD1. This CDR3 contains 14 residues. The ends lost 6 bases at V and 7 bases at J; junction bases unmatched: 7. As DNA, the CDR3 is TGTGCCAGCAGCTTCTTGACAGGGGGGAACATTCAGTACTTC. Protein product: CASSFLTGGNIQYF.

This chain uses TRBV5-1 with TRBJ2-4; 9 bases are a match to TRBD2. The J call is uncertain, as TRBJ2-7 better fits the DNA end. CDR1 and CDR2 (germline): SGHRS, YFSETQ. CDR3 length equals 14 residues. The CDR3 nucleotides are TGCGCCAGCAGCTTTGGACTAGCGACCTTCGAGCAGTACTTC. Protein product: CASSFGLATFEQYF.

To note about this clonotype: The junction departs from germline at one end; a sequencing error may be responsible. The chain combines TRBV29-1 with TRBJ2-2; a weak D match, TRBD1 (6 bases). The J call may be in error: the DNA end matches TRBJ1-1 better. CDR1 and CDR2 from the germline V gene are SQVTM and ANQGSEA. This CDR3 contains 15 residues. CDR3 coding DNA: TGCAGCGTTGAACGTAGGGGGGAGGGGGGCACTGGAGCTTTCTTT. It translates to CSVERRGEGGTGAFF.

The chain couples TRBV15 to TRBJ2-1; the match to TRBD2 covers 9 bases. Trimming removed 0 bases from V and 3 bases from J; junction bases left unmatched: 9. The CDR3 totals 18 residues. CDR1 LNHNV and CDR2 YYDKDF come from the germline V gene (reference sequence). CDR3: CATSRDSMAGGYYNEQFF. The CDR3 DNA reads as TGTGCCACCAGCAGAGATAGTATGGCGGGAGGGTACTACAATGAGCAGTTCTTC.

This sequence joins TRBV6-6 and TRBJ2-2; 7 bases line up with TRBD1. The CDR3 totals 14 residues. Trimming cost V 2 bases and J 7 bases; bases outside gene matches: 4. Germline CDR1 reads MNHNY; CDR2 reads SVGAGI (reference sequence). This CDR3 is CASSYKGAIGELFF. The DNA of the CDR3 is TGTGCCAGCAGTTACAAGGGGGCGATCGGGGAGCTGTTTTTT.

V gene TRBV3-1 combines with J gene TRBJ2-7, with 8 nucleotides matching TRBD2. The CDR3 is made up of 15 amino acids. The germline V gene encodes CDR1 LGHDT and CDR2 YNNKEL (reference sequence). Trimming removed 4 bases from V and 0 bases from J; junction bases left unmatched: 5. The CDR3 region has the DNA TGTGCCAGCAGCCGAGGGACTAGTCCCTCCTACGAGCAGTACTTC. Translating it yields CASSRGTSPSYEQYF.

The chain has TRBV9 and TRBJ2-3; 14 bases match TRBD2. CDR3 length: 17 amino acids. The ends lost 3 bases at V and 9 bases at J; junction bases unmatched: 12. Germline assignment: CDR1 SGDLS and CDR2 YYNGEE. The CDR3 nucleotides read TGTGCCAGCAGCGCCACGGGACTAGCGGGAGAGGTTAGCACGCAGTATTTT. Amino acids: CASSATGLAGEVSTQYF. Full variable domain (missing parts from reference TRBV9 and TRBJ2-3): DSGVTQTPKHLITATGQRVTLRCSPRSGDLSVYWYQQSLDQGLQFLIQYYNGEERAKGNILERFSAQQFPDLHSELNLSSLELGDSALYFCASSATGLAGEVSTQYFGPGTRLTVL.

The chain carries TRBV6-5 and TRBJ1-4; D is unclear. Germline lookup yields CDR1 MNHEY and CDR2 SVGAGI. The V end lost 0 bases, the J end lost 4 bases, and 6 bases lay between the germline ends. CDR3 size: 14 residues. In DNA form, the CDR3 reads TGTGCCAGCAGTTACTCGGTTTTTAATGAAAAACTGTTTTTT. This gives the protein CASSYSVFNEKLFF.

CDR3 nucleotides: TGTGCCAGCAGTGACTTGGGACAGTATAATTCACCCCTCCACTTT. Translated, it gives CASSDLGQYNSPLHF. The chain couples TRBV6-1 to TRBJ1-6, with 7 bases fitting TRBD1. CDR3 length: 15 amino acids. The ends lost 3 bases at V and 4 bases at J; junction bases unmatched: 3. Germline loops: CDR1 MNHNS, CDR2 SASEGT.

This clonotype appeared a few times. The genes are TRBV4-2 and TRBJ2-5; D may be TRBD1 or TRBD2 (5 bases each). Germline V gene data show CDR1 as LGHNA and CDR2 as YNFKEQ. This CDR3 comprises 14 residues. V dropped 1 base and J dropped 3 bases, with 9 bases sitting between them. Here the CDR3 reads CASSQVGGKETQYF. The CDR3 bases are TGTGCCAGCAGCCAAGTTGGGGGTAAAGAGACCCAGTACTTC.

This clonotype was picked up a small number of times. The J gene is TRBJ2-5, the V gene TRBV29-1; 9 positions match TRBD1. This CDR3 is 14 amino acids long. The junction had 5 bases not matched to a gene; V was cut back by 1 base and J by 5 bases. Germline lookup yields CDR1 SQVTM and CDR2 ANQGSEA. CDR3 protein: CSVEGGTGKETQYF. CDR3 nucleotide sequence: TGCAGCGTTGAAGGTGGGACAGGGAAGGAGACCCAGTACTTC.

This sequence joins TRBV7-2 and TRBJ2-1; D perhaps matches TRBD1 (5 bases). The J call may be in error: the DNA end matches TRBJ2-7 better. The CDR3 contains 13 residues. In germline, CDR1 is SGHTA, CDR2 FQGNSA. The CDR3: CASRGPSYNGQYF. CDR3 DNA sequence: TGTGCCAGCAGGGGGCCCTCCTACAATGGGCAGTACTTC.

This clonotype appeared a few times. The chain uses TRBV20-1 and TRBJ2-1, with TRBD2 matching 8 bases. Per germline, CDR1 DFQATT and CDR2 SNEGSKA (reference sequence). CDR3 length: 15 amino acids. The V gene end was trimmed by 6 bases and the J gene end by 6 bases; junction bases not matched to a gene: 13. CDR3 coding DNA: TGCAGTGCCCTCCCCCCTATAGCGGGACGCAATGAGCAGTTCTTC. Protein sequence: CSALPPIAGRNEQFF.

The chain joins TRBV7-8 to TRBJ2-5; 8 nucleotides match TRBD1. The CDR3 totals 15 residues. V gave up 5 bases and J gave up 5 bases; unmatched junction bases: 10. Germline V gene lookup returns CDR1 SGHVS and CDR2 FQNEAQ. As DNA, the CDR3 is TGTGCCAGCAGCGTCCCCTCAGGGGGCGCGGAGACCCAGTACTTC. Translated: CASSVPSGGAETQYF.

CDR3 DNA: TGCAGTGCTAGAGATCTCGGGAGGGCTATGGACAATGAGCAGTTCTTC. Protein product: CSARDLGRAMDNEQFF. This chain connects TRBV20-1 to TRBJ2-1; 8 bases line up with TRBD2. Trimming cost V 0 bases and J 5 bases; bases outside gene matches: 9. This CDR3 has 16 amino acids. The germline V gene has CDR1 DFQATT and CDR2 SNEGSKA (reference sequence).

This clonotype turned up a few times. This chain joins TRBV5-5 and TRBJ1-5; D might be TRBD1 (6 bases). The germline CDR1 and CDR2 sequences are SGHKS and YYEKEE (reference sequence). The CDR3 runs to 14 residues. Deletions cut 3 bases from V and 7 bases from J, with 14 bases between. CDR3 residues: CASSSGGAGQPQHF. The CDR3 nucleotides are TGTGCCAGCAGCTCTGGGGGGGCTGGGCAGCCCCAGCATTTT. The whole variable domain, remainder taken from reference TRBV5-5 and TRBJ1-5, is DAGVTQSPTHLIKTRGQQVTLRCSPISGHKSVSWYQQVLGQGPQFIFQYYEKEERGRGNFPDRFSARQFPNYSSELNVNALLLGDSALYLCASSSGGAGQPQHFGDGTRLSIL.

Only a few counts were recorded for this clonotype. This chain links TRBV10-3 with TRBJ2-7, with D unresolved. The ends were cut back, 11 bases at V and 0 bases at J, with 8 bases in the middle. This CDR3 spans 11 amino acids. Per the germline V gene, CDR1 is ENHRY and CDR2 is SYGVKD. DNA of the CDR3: TGTGCCGGAGCGAACTCCTACGAGCAGTACTTC. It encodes CAGANSYEQYF.

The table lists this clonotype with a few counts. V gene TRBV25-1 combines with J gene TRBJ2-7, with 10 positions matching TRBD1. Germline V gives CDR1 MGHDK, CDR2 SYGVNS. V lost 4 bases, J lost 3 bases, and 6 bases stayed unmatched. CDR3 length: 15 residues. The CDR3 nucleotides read TGTGCCAGCAGTGTACCGGGACAGGGGCACTACGAGCAGTACTTC. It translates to CASSVPGQGHYEQYF.

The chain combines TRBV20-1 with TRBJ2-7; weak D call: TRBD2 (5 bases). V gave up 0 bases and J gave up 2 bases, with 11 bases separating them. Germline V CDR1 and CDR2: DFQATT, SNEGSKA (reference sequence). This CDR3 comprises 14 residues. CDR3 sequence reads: CSARDGRAAYEQYF. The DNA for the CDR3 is TGCAGTGCTAGAGATGGGCGGGCGGCCTACGAGCAGTACTTC.

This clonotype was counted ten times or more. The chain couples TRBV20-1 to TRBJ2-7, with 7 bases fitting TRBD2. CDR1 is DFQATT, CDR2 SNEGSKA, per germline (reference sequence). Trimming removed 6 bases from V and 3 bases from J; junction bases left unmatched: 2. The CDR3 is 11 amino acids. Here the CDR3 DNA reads TGCAGTGCGCCTAGCGGCTACGAGCAGTACTTC. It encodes CSAPSGYEQYF.